One sample yielded the 15 T cell receptor beta chains listed below, sequenced in a study of cytomegalovirus exposure and HLA in healthy donors. This PCR relied on a set of 60 Vbeta primers and 13 Jbeta primers. Sequencing was performed with immunoSEQ multiplex PCR; in TCRdb, only in-frame clones are kept and a portion is missing. This table has more than 90,000 clones, around four fifths appearing once. The material sequenced was PBMCs. Receptors were obtained from a middle-aged woman in good health and CMV-seropositive.

This chain links TRBV7-2 with TRBJ2-5; D is undetermined. This CDR3 has 15 residues. Per germline, CDR1 SGHTA and CDR2 FQGNSA. V was pared by 2 bases and J by 3 bases, with 13 bases between. The CDR3: CASSLWLAEEETQYF. DNA of the CDR3: TGTGCCAGCAGCTTATGGTTGGCAGAAGAAGAGACCCAGTACTTC.

This clone was observed a single time. The genes are TRBV5-1 and TRBJ1-6; perhaps TRBD1 as D (5 bases). Per germline, CDR1 SGHRS and CDR2 YFSETQ. V was trimmed by 2 bases and J by 7 bases, leaving 10 bases between them. The CDR3 is made up of 14 amino acids. CDR3 residues: CASSFDSANSPLHF. The CDR3 DNA sequence: TGCGCCAGCAGCTTTGACAGTGCGAATTCACCCCTCCACTTT. Together with reference TRBV5-1 and TRBJ1-6, the CDR3 gives the full variable domain: KAGVTQTPRYLIKTRGQQVTLSCSPISGHRSVSWYQQTPGQGLQFLFEYFSETQRNKGNFPGRFSGRQFSNSRSEMNVSTLELGDSALYLCASSFDSANSPLHFGNGTRLTVT.

This clone occurred a few times. The V gene is TRBV27, the J gene TRBJ2-5; TRBD1 might be the D (6 bases). The J call is doubtful: the DNA matches TRBJ2-7 better. Germline lookup yields CDR1 MNHEY and CDR2 SMNVEV (reference sequence). The CDR3 has 14 residues. CDR3 sequence (DNA): TGTGCCAGCAGAGACAGGCAGCCTCCCTACGAGCAGTACTTC. It is translated as CASRDRQPPYEQYF.

This clone was detected only once. Here the CDR3 DNA reads TGTGCCAGCAGTTTAGTTTTTGCGTCTGGCACCGGGGAGCTGTTTTTT. Translation gives CASSLVFASGTGELFF. The gene calls are TRBV28 and TRBJ2-2; D not certain. Germline CDR1 and CDR2: MDHEN and SYDVKM. Between the trimmed V and J ends, which lost 2 bases and 4 bases, there was a span of 14 bases. This CDR3 comprises 16 residues.

The CDR3 sequence: CASSLYQGTGKNNEQFF. The CDR3 nucleotides are TGTGCCAGCAGTCTTTACCAAGGGACAGGGAAGAACAATGAGCAGTTCTTC. The chain couples TRBV28 to TRBJ2-1; 9 bases are a match to TRBD1. Germline V gene lookup returns CDR1 MDHEN and CDR2 SYDVKM. The CDR3 contains 17 residues. V lost 5 bases, J lost 5 bases, and 13 bases stayed unmatched.

The rearrangement joins TRBV18 to TRBJ1-1; perhaps TRBD1 as D (5 bases). Between the trimmed V and J ends, which lost 3 bases and 2 bases, there was a span of 7 bases. CDR3 size: 13 residues. From germline, CDR1 is KGHSH and CDR2 LQKENI. CDR3 in DNA: TGTGCCAGCTCACCGGGGCTAAACACTGAAGCTTTCTTT. Protein sequence: CASSPGLNTEAFF.

The chain carries TRBV6-4 and TRBJ2-5; 9 bases map to TRBD2. The CDR3 loop spans 15 amino acids. Per germline, CDR1 MRHNA and CDR2 SNTAGT. After removal of 4 bases from V and 2 bases from J, the junction contained 5 bases not matched to a gene. Here the CDR3 reads CASSVLAGTQETQYF. The CDR3 nucleotides read TGTGCCAGCAGTGTCCTAGCGGGAACTCAAGAGACCCAGTACTTC.

The J gene is TRBJ2-7, the V gene TRBV9; perhaps TRBD2 as D (5 bases). The CDR3 has 14 residues. Trimming took 0 bases from V and 0 from J, leaving 7 bases between them. The germline gives CDR1 SGDLS, CDR2 YYNGEE. CDR3 residues: CASSVGTDSYEQYF. CDR3 bases: TGTGCCAGCAGCGTAGGGACTGACTCCTACGAGCAGTACTTC.

The chain recombines TRBV2 with TRBJ1-2; 10 bases are shared with TRBD1. The CDR3 covers 14 residues. Trimming cost V 7 bases and J 7 bases; bases outside gene matches: 9. Germline lookup yields CDR1 SNHLY and CDR2 FYNNEI. The CDR3 DNA sequence: TGTGCCAGCACCCCGGGACAGGGGCTTGGTGGCTACACCTTC. This codes for CASTPGQGLGGYTF.

The J gene is TRBJ2-7, the V gene TRBV29-1; 8 bases agree with TRBD2. V shed 6 bases and J 0 bases; nucleotides not matched to a gene: 13. The germline V gene has CDR1 SQVTM and CDR2 ANQGSEA. There are 16 residues in the CDR3. CDR3 nucleotide sequence: TGCAGCGTCTGCGAACTTAGCGGGGTGAGCTCCTACGAGCAGTACTTC. The encoded protein is CSVCELSGVSSYEQYF.

This clone was recorded only once. The chain carries TRBV5-4 and TRBJ2-1; D is possibly TRBD2 (5 bases). The CDR3 runs 13 residues. The germline gives CDR1 SGHNT, CDR2 YYREEE (reference sequence). The germline V and J ends were trimmed by 7 bases and 2 bases, with 10 bases remaining between them. The DNA of the CDR3 is TGTGCCAGCGGGAGCGACACCTACAATGAGCAGTTCTTC. Amino acids: CASGSDTYNEQFF.

This clone has just a few counts. The chain links TRBV10-3 to TRBJ2-2, with 9 positions matching TRBD2. This CDR3 is 14 amino acids long. Germline V lookup: CDR1 ENHRY, CDR2 SYGVKD. V was pared by 4 bases and J by 4 bases, with 1 base of the junction left unmatched. CDR3 in amino acids: CAISVLAGTGELFF. The CDR3 coding sequence is TGTGCCATCAGTGTACTAGCGGGCACCGGGGAGCTGTTTTTT.

V is TRBV7-9 and J is TRBJ2-1; the match to TRBD2 covers 13 bases. The trim removed 4 bases at V and 4 bases at J, leaving 7 bases unmatched. The germline CDR1 and CDR2 sequences are SEHNR and FQNEAQ (reference sequence). The CDR3 has 17 amino acids. For the CDR3, the DNA is TGTGCCAGCAGCTCCGAGTCGGGACTAGCGGGATACAATGAGCAGTTCTTC. Its protein is CASSSESGLAGYNEQFF.

This rearrangement joins TRBV11-3 to TRBJ2-3; possibly TRBD2 for D (5 bases). The CDR3 extends over 15 amino acids. CDR1 and CDR2 (germline): SGHNT, YENEEA. Trimming took 0 bases from V and 0 from J, leaving 7 bases between them. Here the CDR3 reads CASSLDGGSTDTQYF. CDR3 DNA sequence: TGTGCCAGCAGCTTAGATGGCGGGAGCACAGATACGCAGTATTTT.

This clone has a single count. CDR3 DNA: TGTGCCAGCCCAGCGAGGTGCTATGGCTACACCTTC. This codes for CASPARCYGYTF. The chain couples TRBV28 to TRBJ1-2; D unresolved. Trimming shortened V by 8 bases and J by 4 bases, and 11 bases separated the two germline ends. Germline assignment: CDR1 MDHEN and CDR2 SYDVKM. This CDR3 region has 12 residues.